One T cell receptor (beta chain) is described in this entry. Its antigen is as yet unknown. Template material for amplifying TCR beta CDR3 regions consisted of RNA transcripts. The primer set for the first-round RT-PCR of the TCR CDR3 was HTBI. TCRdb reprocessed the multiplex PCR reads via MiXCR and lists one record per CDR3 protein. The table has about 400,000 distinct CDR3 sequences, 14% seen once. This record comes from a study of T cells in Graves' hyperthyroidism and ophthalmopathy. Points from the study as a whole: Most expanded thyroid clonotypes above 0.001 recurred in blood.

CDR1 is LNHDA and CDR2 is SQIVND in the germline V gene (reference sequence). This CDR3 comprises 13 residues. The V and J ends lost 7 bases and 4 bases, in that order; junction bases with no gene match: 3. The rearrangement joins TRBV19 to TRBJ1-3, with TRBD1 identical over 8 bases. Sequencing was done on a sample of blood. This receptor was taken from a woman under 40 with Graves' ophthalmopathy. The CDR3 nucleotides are TGTGCCAGTACCCAGGGGGCCGGAAACACCATATATTTT. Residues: CASTQGAGNTIYF.